Listed below are T cell receptor beta chains from one sample, sequenced in a study of identical twins. TCRdb passed the 5' RACE reads through MiXCR, listing each CDR3 protein once. The top ten hold about 1.8% of the sample, which has roughly 200,000 distinct CDR3 sequences, 7.5% seen once. The sample was also linked to a second study, of yellow fever vaccine responses in identical twins.

The sample was memory (CD45RO+) T cells sorted from blood. These receptors were taken from a woman in her late teens or twenties in good health. The CDR3 runs from the conserved cysteine through the conserved F or W. Each record gives: clone size, V gene, J gene, CDR3 length, D gene, CDR3 protein, CDR3 DNA. D genes are given only for firm matches. Clone sizes are given selectively: once, few, many, or a class where the clone is expanded.

clone_size: many
v_call: TRBV12-3/TRBV12-4
j_call: TRBJ1-2
cdr3_length: 13
d_call: NA
cdr3_aa: CASSFQGNYGYTF
cdr3_nt: TGTGCCAGCAGTTTCCAGGGGAACTATGGCTACACCTTC

clone_size: NA
v_call: TRBV14
j_call: TRBJ2-1
cdr3_length: 16
d_call: TRBD2
cdr3_aa: CASSSMTLAGADEQFF
cdr3_nt: TGTGCCAGCAGCTCCATGACCCTAGCGGGAGCGGATGAGCAGTTCTTC

clone_size: many
v_call: TRBV28
j_call: TRBJ2-4
cdr3_length: 13
d_call: TRBD1
cdr3_aa: CASSLPGGYIQYF
cdr3_nt: TGTGCCAGCAGTCTCCCAGGGGGATACATTCAGTACTTC

clone_size: NA
v_call: TRBV9
j_call: TRBJ2-2
cdr3_length: 16
d_call: TRBD1
cdr3_aa: CASSVKDRGLTGELFF
cdr3_nt: TGTGCCAGCAGCGTCAAGGACAGGGGGCTCACCGGGGAGCTGTTTTTT

clone_size: few
v_call: TRBV6-4
j_call: TRBJ2-7
cdr3_length: 13
d_call: TRBD1
cdr3_aa: CASSNRGCEEQYF
cdr3_nt: TGTGCCAGCAGTAACAGGGGGTGTGAAGAGCAGTACTTC

clone_size: few
v_call: TRBV2
j_call: TRBJ1-3
cdr3_length: 15
d_call: TRBD1
cdr3_aa: CASSVQGATGNTIYF
cdr3_nt: TGTGCCAGCAGTGTACAGGGGGCTACTGGAAACACCATATATTTT

clone_size: few
v_call: TRBV7-2
j_call: TRBJ2-7
cdr3_length: 19
d_call: TRBD2
cdr3_aa: CASSLASGLAGFSSYEQYF
cdr3_nt: TGTGCCAGCAGCTTAGCGTCGGGACTAGCGGGGTTTAGCTCCTACGAGCAGTACTTC

clone_size: few
v_call: TRBV28
j_call: TRBJ1-1
cdr3_length: 14
d_call: NA
cdr3_aa: CASSLRGVGRKAFF
cdr3_nt: TGTGCCAGCAGTTTAAGGGGAGTGGGTCGTAAAGCTTTCTTT

clone_size: few
v_call: TRBV7-3
j_call: TRBJ2-3
cdr3_length: 14
d_call: TRBD1
cdr3_aa: CASSPQGAPDTQYF
cdr3_nt: TGTGCCAGCAGCCCCCAGGGGGCCCCAGATACGCAGTATTTT

clone_size: few
v_call: TRBV3-1
j_call: TRBJ2-1
cdr3_length: 14
d_call: TRBD2
cdr3_aa: CASSQPRGNNEQFF
cdr3_nt: TGTGCCAGCAGCCAGCCGCGGGGGAACAATGAGCAGTTCTTC

clone_size: once
v_call: TRBV12-2
j_call: TRBJ2-7
cdr3_length: 18
d_call: NA
cdr3_aa: CASRLAGRRQGFSYEQYF
cdr3_nt: TGTGCAAGTCGCTTAGCGGGGAGGAGGCAGGGCTTCTCCTACGAGCAGTACTTC

clone_size: NA
v_call: TRBV6-1
j_call: TRBJ1-4
cdr3_length: 15
d_call: TRBD1
cdr3_aa: CASSSPQGASEKLFF
cdr3_nt: TGTGCCAGCAGTAGCCCTCAGGGGGCGAGTGAAAAACTGTTTTTT

clone_size: many
v_call: TRBV12-3/TRBV12-4
j_call: TRBJ2-1
cdr3_length: 14
d_call: TRBD1
cdr3_aa: CASRSDRAHNEQFF
cdr3_nt: TGTGCCAGCAGGTCCGACAGGGCCCACAATGAGCAGTTCTTC

clone_size: many
v_call: TRBV20-1
j_call: TRBJ2-4
cdr3_length: 13
d_call: NA
cdr3_aa: CSGSHLAKNIQYF
cdr3_nt: TGCAGCGGAAGTCATTTAGCCAAAAACATTCAGTACTTC

clone_size: few
v_call: TRBV20-1
j_call: TRBJ1-1
cdr3_length: 15
d_call: TRBD1
cdr3_aa: CSARALGQGGTEAFF
cdr3_nt: TGCAGTGCTAGAGCCTTAGGACAGGGTGGTACTGAAGCTTTCTTT

clone_size: many
v_call: TRBV6-4
j_call: TRBJ2-3
cdr3_length: 14
d_call: TRBD1
cdr3_aa: CASSPGEGADTQYF
cdr3_nt: TGTGCCAGCAGTCCCGGCGAGGGGGCCGATACGCAGTATTTT

clone_size: many
v_call: TRBV21-1
j_call: TRBJ2-5
cdr3_length: 15
d_call: NA
cdr3_aa: CASSRRLAEQETQYF
cdr3_nt: TGTGCCAGCAGCCGGCGACTAGCGGAACAAGAGACCCAGTACTTC

clone_size: many
v_call: TRBV28
j_call: TRBJ2-7
cdr3_length: 15
d_call: NA
cdr3_aa: CASSLTGGQNYEQYF
cdr3_nt: TGTGCCAGCAGCCTCACCGGGGGACAGAACTACGAGCAGTACTTC

clone_size: few
v_call: TRBV19
j_call: TRBJ2-1
cdr3_length: 17
d_call: TRBD2
cdr3_aa: CASSRFGLAGSYNEQFF
cdr3_nt: TGTGCCAGTAGTAGGTTCGGGCTAGCGGGATCCTACAATGAGCAGTTCTTC

clone_size: NA
v_call: TRBV20-1
j_call: TRBJ2-5
cdr3_length: 13
d_call: TRBD1
cdr3_aa: CSAMGQAGETQYF
cdr3_nt: TGCAGTGCAATGGGACAGGCAGGAGAGACCCAGTACTTC

clone_size: NA
v_call: TRBV5-1
j_call: TRBJ2-3
cdr3_length: 17
d_call: NA
cdr3_aa: CATEAGAGKSITDTQYF
cdr3_nt: TGCGCCACCGAGGCGGGGGCAGGGAAGTCGATAACAGATACGCAGTATTTT

clone_size: few
v_call: TRBV11-2
j_call: TRBJ2-1
cdr3_length: 16
d_call: NA
cdr3_aa: CASSLVSGFPYNEQFF
cdr3_nt: TGTGCCAGCAGCTTAGTTTCGGGGTTCCCCTACAATGAGCAGTTCTTC

clone_size: NA
v_call: TRBV20-1
j_call: TRBJ2-6
cdr3_length: 15
d_call: NA
cdr3_aa: CSATSLISGANVLTF
cdr3_nt: TGCAGTGCTACTTCTCTGATCTCTGGGGCCAACGTCCTGACTTTC

clone_size: NA
v_call: TRBV3-1
j_call: TRBJ1-1
cdr3_length: 15
d_call: TRBD1
cdr3_aa: CASRASSTGRTEAFF
cdr3_nt: TGTGCCAGCAGGGCTTCCTCGACAGGGAGGACTGAAGCTTTCTTT

clone_size: NA
v_call: TRBV11-2
j_call: TRBJ2-7
cdr3_length: 14
d_call: NA
cdr3_aa: CASSEPGRYYEQYF
cdr3_nt: TGTGCCAGCAGCGAACCGGGACGGTACTACGAGCAGTACTTC

clone_size: many
v_call: TRBV11-3
j_call: TRBJ2-3
cdr3_length: 14
d_call: NA
cdr3_aa: CASSLSALTDTQYF
cdr3_nt: TGTGCCAGCAGCTTAAGTGCACTCACAGATACGCAGTATTTT

clone_size: few
v_call: TRBV11-2
j_call: TRBJ2-3
cdr3_length: 17
d_call: TRBD1
cdr3_aa: CASSLGRTGAITDTQYF
cdr3_nt: TGTGCCAGCAGCTTAGGCCGGACAGGGGCTATAACAGATACGCAGTATTTT

clone_size: NA
v_call: TRBV14
j_call: TRBJ2-7
cdr3_length: 14
d_call: NA
cdr3_aa: CASSQPGTQKKQYF
cdr3_nt: TGTGCCAGCAGCCAGCCCGGGACCCAAAAAAAGCAGTACTTC

clone_size: many
v_call: TRBV6-1
j_call: TRBJ2-7
cdr3_length: 15
d_call: TRBD1
cdr3_aa: CASRERDRGTYEQYF
cdr3_nt: TGTGCCAGCAGAGAACGGGACAGGGGGACCTACGAGCAGTACTTC

clone_size: many
v_call: TRBV12-3/TRBV12-4
j_call: TRBJ2-2
cdr3_length: 14
d_call: NA
cdr3_aa: CASRAGKNTGELFF
cdr3_nt: TGTGCCAGCAGAGCCGGGAAGAACACCGGGGAGCTGTTTTTT

clone_size: few
v_call: TRBV29-1
j_call: TRBJ1-2
cdr3_length: 12
d_call: TRBD1
cdr3_aa: CSGKTGIDGYTF
cdr3_nt: TGCAGCGGAAAGACAGGGATCGATGGCTACACCTTC

clone_size: NA
v_call: TRBV7-2
j_call: TRBJ2-6
cdr3_length: 16
d_call: NA
cdr3_aa: CASSPGRYSGANVLTF
cdr3_nt: TGTGCCAGCAGCCCCGGACGGTACTCTGGGGCCAACGTCCTGACTTTC

clone_size: NA
v_call: TRBV20-1
j_call: TRBJ2-1
cdr3_length: 15
d_call: TRBD2
cdr3_aa: CSATPPAGVYNEQFF
cdr3_nt: TGCAGTGCTACCCCTCCAGCGGGGGTATACAATGAGCAGTTCTTC

clone_size: many
v_call: TRBV9
j_call: TRBJ1-5
cdr3_length: 14
d_call: NA
cdr3_aa: CASSDGGSNQPQHF
cdr3_nt: TGTGCCAGCAGCGACGGGGGCAGCAATCAGCCCCAGCATTTT

clone_size: many
v_call: TRBV7-9
j_call: TRBJ1-4
cdr3_length: 14
d_call: NA
cdr3_aa: CASSFGYGNEKLFF
cdr3_nt: TGTGCCAGCAGCTTCGGATATGGTAATGAAAAACTGTTTTTT

clone_size: few
v_call: TRBV4-1
j_call: TRBJ2-1
cdr3_length: 16
d_call: NA
cdr3_aa: CASSQDPVGALNEQFF
cdr3_nt: TGCGCCAGCAGCCAAGATCCAGTCGGGGCCCTCAATGAGCAGTTCTTC

clone_size: few
v_call: TRBV3-1
j_call: TRBJ2-7
cdr3_length: 16
d_call: NA
cdr3_aa: CASSQNPLVYGSEQYF
cdr3_nt: TGTGCCAGCAGCCAAAACCCCCTGGTTTACGGGAGCGAGCAGTACTTC

clone_size: few
v_call: TRBV9
j_call: TRBJ1-6
cdr3_length: 15
d_call: NA
cdr3_aa: CASSVAGDGNSPLHF
cdr3_nt: TGTGCCAGCAGCGTAGCAGGGGATGGCAATTCACCCCTCCACTTT

clone_size: few
v_call: TRBV10-3
j_call: TRBJ2-7
cdr3_length: 15
d_call: NA
cdr3_aa: CAISDLVTGFDEQYF
cdr3_nt: TGTGCCATCAGTGATTTGGTTACGGGGTTCGACGAGCAGTACTTC

clone_size: many
v_call: TRBV7-2
j_call: TRBJ2-2
cdr3_length: 14
d_call: NA
cdr3_aa: CASSWGLLTGELFF
cdr3_nt: TGTGCCAGCAGCTGGGGACTTCTCACCGGGGAGCTGTTTTTT

clone_size: NA
v_call: TRBV29-1
j_call: TRBJ1-1
cdr3_length: 12
d_call: TRBD1
cdr3_aa: CSVHRGSTEAFF
cdr3_nt: TGCAGCGTTCACAGGGGGTCCACTGAAGCTTTCTTT

clone_size: many
v_call: TRBV10-3
j_call: TRBJ2-2
cdr3_length: 17
d_call: NA
cdr3_aa: CAISESTYTVTTGELFF
cdr3_nt: TGTGCCATCAGTGAGTCGACCTATACAGTTACTACCGGGGAGCTGTTTTTT

clone_size: many
v_call: TRBV20-1
j_call: TRBJ1-6
cdr3_length: 16
d_call: NA
cdr3_aa: CSATDPSRSYNSPLHF
cdr3_nt: TGCAGTGCTACCGATCCCAGCCGCTCCTATAATTCACCCCTCCACTTT

clone_size: NA
v_call: TRBV5-6
j_call: TRBJ2-1
cdr3_length: 14
d_call: NA
cdr3_aa: CASSSRVASGEQFF
cdr3_nt: TGTGCCAGCAGTTCCCGGGTAGCTTCGGGTGAGCAGTTCTTC

clone_size: few
v_call: TRBV5-4
j_call: TRBJ2-1
cdr3_length: 16
d_call: TRBD2
cdr3_aa: CASSLVPSGSPNEQFF
cdr3_nt: TGTGCCAGCAGCTTGGTCCCTAGCGGGAGCCCCAATGAGCAGTTCTTC

clone_size: many
v_call: TRBV13
j_call: TRBJ1-6
cdr3_length: 13
d_call: NA
cdr3_aa: CASSLVQGSTLHF
cdr3_nt: TGTGCCAGCAGCTTAGTCCAGGGCAGTACCCTCCACTTT

clone_size: many
v_call: TRBV29-1
j_call: TRBJ2-2
cdr3_length: 13
d_call: NA
cdr3_aa: CSGGSGNTGELFF
cdr3_nt: TGCAGCGGGGGGTCAGGGAACACCGGGGAGCTGTTTTTT

clone_size: many
v_call: TRBV6-1
j_call: TRBJ2-7
cdr3_length: 14
d_call: NA
cdr3_aa: CASSSSGFSYEQYF
cdr3_nt: TGTGCCAGCAGCTCATCAGGGTTTTCCTACGAGCAGTACTTC